This T cell receptor (beta chain) is from a study of blood T cell repertoires in COVID-19. The wider study: From the United States, Italy and Spain came samples of acute and convalescent COVID-19.

This clone appeared once. CDR3 length equals 11 residues. Source study methods: Reference gene primers were amplified, and this amplification served to estimate nucleated cell counts. Measured with immunoSEQ multiplex PCR; TCRdb has only the in-frame clones, and not every one. The V and J calls and the clone size are those of that table, but D and trimming were determined from the DNA. The sample holds 40,000 to 50,000 clones, approximately 90% seen once. This receptor was obtained from a human donor in a cohort sampled during active COVID-19. The sample consisted of peripheral blood. The chain carries TRBV21-1 and TRBJ1-3. TRBV21-1 is a pseudogene segment. CDR3 region: CASSLEGTIYF. The CDR3, as DNA: TGTGCCAGCAGCTTAGAGGGCACCATATATTTT.